The 5 T cell receptor beta chains below all came from one sample that was sequenced in a study of early T cells in non-severe SARS-CoV-2 infection. MiXCR, applied by TCRdb to the 5' RACE reads, yields one record per CDR3 protein. There are fewer than 80,000 distinct CDR3 sequences in the sample; 7% to 10% occur only once, and about an eighth lies in the top ten. The sequencing here drew on whole blood, taken at baseline. Receptor source: an adult who was a healthcare worker with PCR-confirmed SARS-CoV-2 infection or an uninfected control (not recorded which).

This clonotype came up a few times. This sequence joins TRBV20-1 and TRBJ2-7; 11 nucleotides agree with TRBD2. The CDR3 runs 14 residues. V lost 6 bases to trimming and J lost 7 bases; unmatched junction nucleotides: 11. The V gene's germline CDR1 is DFQATT and CDR2 SNEGSKA (reference sequence). The CDR3: CSAKLAGDSREQYF. The CDR3 DNA reads as TGCAGTGCCAAACTAGCGGGAGATTCTAGAGAGCAGTACTTC.

This clonotype was seen repeatedly, ten times or more. This sequence joins TRBV7-3 and TRBJ2-2; possible D gene TRBD2, 6 bases. Germline V gene lookup returns CDR1 SGHTA and CDR2 FQGTGA. The CDR3 is 14 residues long. V lost 4 bases to trimming and J lost 7 bases, with 13 bases between them. The CDR3 loop is CASSYAGPFGELFF. DNA for the CDR3: TGTGCCAGCAGCTATGCGGGGCCTTTCGGGGAGCTGTTTTTT.

This clonotype was counted only a few times. The rearrangement uses TRBV10-3 and TRBJ1-1, with no clear D. There are 15 residues in the CDR3. CDR1 ENHRY and CDR2 SYGVKD come from the germline V gene. V lost 2 bases and J 2 bases, leaving 12 bases between the germline ends. DNA of the CDR3: TGTGCCATCAGTGAGCTGGAAGGCCTCAACACTGAAGCTTTCTTT. Protein: CAISELEGLNTEAFF.

This clonotype occurred many times. This chain connects TRBV7-9 to TRBJ2-3, with D perhaps assigned TRBD1 or TRBD2 (7 bases each). Germline values: CDR1 SEHNR, CDR2 FQNEAQ (reference sequence). V gave up 6 bases and J gave up 6 bases, with 28 bases separating them. The CDR3 length is 18 residues. CDR3 amino acids: CASRGGGIRTGQMDTQYF. CDR3 DNA: TGTGCCAGCAGGGGAGGGGGTATCAGGACAGGCCAGATGGATACGCAGTATTTT. The complete variable domain, with remaining parts taken from reference TRBV7-9 and TRBJ2-3, reads DTGVSQNPRHKITKRGQNVTFRCDPISEHNRLYWYRQTLGQGPEFLTYFQNEAQLEKSRLLSDRFSAERPKGSFSTLEIQRTEQGDSAMYLCASRGGGIRTGQMDTQYFGPGTRLTVL.

This clonotype was seen at least ten times. V is TRBV9 and J is TRBJ2-5; perhaps D is TRBD1 or TRBD2 (5 bases each). Trimming stripped 0 bases from V and 2 bases from J, with 11 bases between. The CDR3 covers 15 residues. From germline, CDR1 is SGDLS and CDR2 YYNGEE. The CDR3 DNA follows: TGTGCCAGCAGCGTAGATTGGGGGTCTCAAGAGACCCAGTACTTC. Translating gives CASSVDWGSQETQYF. The variable domain in full, with the rest retrieved from reference TRBV9 and TRBJ2-5, is DSGVTQTPKHLITATGQRVTLRCSPRSGDLSVYWYQQSLDQGLQFLIQYYNGEERAKGNILERFSAQQFPDLHSELNLSSLELGDSALYFCASSVDWGSQETQYFGPGTRLLVL.